The clone carrying this T cell receptor beta chain has a single count. The CDR3 is made up of 15 amino acids. V shed 4 bases, J shed 0 bases, and the junction held 5 bases outside the gene matches. Germline V gives CDR1 MNHEY, CDR2 SVGAGI. A multiplex PCR was run with 60 Vbeta primers and 13 Jbeta primers. Libraries were prepared by immunoSEQ multiplex PCR; TCRdb keeps only in-frame clonotypes and omits some of them. The sample has tens of thousands of clones; about two thirds are singletons. The data belong to a study of cytomegalovirus exposure and HLA in healthy donors. The sequence came from a woman between 40 and 50 years old in good health and CMV-seropositive. The genes are TRBV6-5 and TRBJ1-1; 7 bases fit TRBD1. The sequenced sample consisted of PBMCs. This CDR3 reads CASSFTGTVNTEAFF. The CDR3 region has the DNA TGTGCCAGCAGTTTTACCGGGACAGTGAACACTGAAGCTTTCTTT.